The 8 T cell receptor beta chains below come from one sample, sequenced in a study of cytomegalovirus exposure and HLA in healthy donors (dated by TCRdb to about 2017). The library was obtained by the immunoSEQ multiplex PCR assay. For the multiplex PCR, a mixture combining 60 forward primers for TCR Vbeta segments and 13 reverse primers for TCR Jbeta segments was used. In its TCRdb copy, this immuneACCESS table keeps in-frame sequences only and misses some clones. Where compared with another copy, unresolved V genes explain less than half of these, and the others have no known cause. This sample gives some 200,000 clones in total; over 60% of them show up just once. The ten top clones hold around 2% of the sample. Source material: PBMCs. Receptor source: a man between 18 and 35 years old in good health and CMV-seronegative.

V gene TRBV30 combines with J gene TRBJ2-7; TRBD1 agrees at 9 bases. There are 13 residues in the CDR3. V trimming: 2 bases; J trimming: 4 bases; junction bases outside the gene matches: 3. Germline V lookup: CDR1 GTSNPN, CDR2 SVGIG (reference sequence). CDR3 DNA: TGTGCCTGGAGTAGGGACAGGGAGTACGAGCAGTACTTC. Translation: CAWSRDREYEQYF.

This chain links TRBV5-1 with TRBJ1-2; maybe TRBD1 (6 bases). The CDR3 spans 16 residues. Looked up from germline, CDR1 is SGHRS and CDR2 is YFSETQ. The V and J ends lost 4 bases and 0 bases respectively, with 16 bases between them. The CDR3 DNA reads TGCGCCAGCAGCGTGGGTTCAGGGGAAGCTAACTATGGCTACACCTTC. Amino acids: CASSVGSGEANYGYTF.

The V call is TRBV6-5, the J call TRBJ1-2; D is unresolved. The ends were cut back, 5 bases at V and 0 bases at J, with 13 bases in the middle. The CDR3 spans 15 residues. Germline values: CDR1 MNHEY, CDR2 SVGAGI. CDR3 bases: TGTGCCAGCAGTGCTTCCGGCGGGGCTAACTATGGCTACACCTTC. This translates into CASSASGGANYGYTF.

This chain uses TRBV18 with TRBJ2-7, with 7 positions matching TRBD2. Germline lookup yields CDR1 KGHSH and CDR2 LQKENI. Trimming at V came to 6 bases and at J to 3 bases, leaving 5 bases not matched to a gene. The CDR3 runs to 13 residues. This chain's CDR3 is CASSPGGLYEQYF. The CDR3 DNA is TGTGCCAGCTCCCCGGGAGGCCTCTACGAGCAGTACTTC.

This chain links TRBV4-3 with TRBJ1-1; the D is unclear. CDR3 length: 14 residues. V dropped 2 bases and J dropped 6 bases, with 13 bases sitting between them. Germline CDR1 LGHNA, CDR2 YSLEER. In DNA, the CDR3 is TGCGCCAGCAGCCAAAACCGGGTGGTTTCTGAAGCTTTCTTT. Translation: CASSQNRVVSEAFF.

This clone was detected a few times. The chain joins TRBV7-8 to TRBJ1-4; unclear D gene. The germline V and J ends were trimmed by 1 base and 10 bases, with 13 bases remaining between them. The CDR3 has 14 residues. Germline loops: CDR1 SGHVS, CDR2 FQNEAQ. CDR3 protein: CASSLGSLSTKLFF. The DNA of the CDR3 is TGTGCCAGCAGCTTAGGGAGCCTTAGTACAAAACTGTTTTTT.

The V and J genes are TRBV6-6 and TRBJ2-7; 12 bases agree with TRBD1. The CDR3 totals 16 residues. Germline V gene data show CDR1 as MNHNY and CDR2 as SVGAGI (reference sequence). The junction had 11 bases not matched to a gene; V was cut back by 6 bases and J by 5 bases. The DNA for the CDR3 is TGTGCCAGCAGCCGACCACCGGGACAGGGGGCCCACGAGCAGTACTTC. Amino acid sequence: CASSRPPGQGAHEQYF.

The rearrangement joins TRBV6-1 to TRBJ2-7; 9 bases are shared with TRBD1. The CDR3 runs to 15 residues. CDR1 and CDR2 from the germline V gene are MNHNS and SASEGT. With V trimmed by 4 bases and J by 1 base, 5 bases remained unmatched. The CDR3 region has the DNA TGTGCCAGCAGTGGGGGGACAGGGCCTTCCTACGAGCAGTACTTC. This encodes CASSGGTGPSYEQYF.